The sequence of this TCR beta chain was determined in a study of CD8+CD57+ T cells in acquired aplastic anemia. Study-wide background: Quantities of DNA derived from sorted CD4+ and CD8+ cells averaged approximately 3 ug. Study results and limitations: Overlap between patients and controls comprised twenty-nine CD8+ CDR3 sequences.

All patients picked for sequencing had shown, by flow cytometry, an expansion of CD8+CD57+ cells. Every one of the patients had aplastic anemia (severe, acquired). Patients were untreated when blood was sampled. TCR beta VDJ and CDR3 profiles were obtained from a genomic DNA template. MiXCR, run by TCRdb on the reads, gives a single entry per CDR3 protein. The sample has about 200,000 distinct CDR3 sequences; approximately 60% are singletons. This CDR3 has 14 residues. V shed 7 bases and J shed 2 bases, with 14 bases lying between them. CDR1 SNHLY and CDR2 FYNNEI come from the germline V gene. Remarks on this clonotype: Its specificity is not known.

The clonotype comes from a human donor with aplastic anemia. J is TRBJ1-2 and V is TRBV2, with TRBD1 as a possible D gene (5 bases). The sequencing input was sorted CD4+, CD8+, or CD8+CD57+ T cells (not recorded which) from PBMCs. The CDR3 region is CASTQDRQNYGYTF. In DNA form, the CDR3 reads TGTGCCAGCACCCAAGACCGACAGAACTATGGCTACACCTTC.